This TCR beta chain came from a study of blood T cells in healthy people across ages. General study points: The unsorted PBMCs prevented any conclusive comparison of naive versus antigen-experienced cells.

Germline lookup yields CDR1 LNHDA and CDR2 SQIVND (reference sequence). The CDR3 contains 14 residues. Trimming cost V 10 bases and J 6 bases; bases outside gene matches: 11. As for this clonotype: Its antigen remains unidentified.

PCR was performed a second time for roughly 6 to 12 cycles using a sample-barcoded 5' primer and a J-beta primer mix. Each cDNA molecule carried a tag from a template-switch adaptor that contained 12 random nucleotides. Each CDR3 protein is one row after TCRdb ran MiXCR on the 5' RACE reads. The profile covers some 1.4 million distinct CDR3 sequences, with approximately 40% appearing a single time and roughly 7.9% taken by the ten largest. Material for sequencing was blood. The sequence was collected from a young woman in good health. The chain recombines TRBV19 with TRBJ2-4; TRBD1 matches at 8 bases. The CDR3 is CATLGPGGRNIQYF. The CDR3 region has the DNA TGTGCCACCCTAGGTCCAGGGGGCAGAAACATTCAGTACTTC.